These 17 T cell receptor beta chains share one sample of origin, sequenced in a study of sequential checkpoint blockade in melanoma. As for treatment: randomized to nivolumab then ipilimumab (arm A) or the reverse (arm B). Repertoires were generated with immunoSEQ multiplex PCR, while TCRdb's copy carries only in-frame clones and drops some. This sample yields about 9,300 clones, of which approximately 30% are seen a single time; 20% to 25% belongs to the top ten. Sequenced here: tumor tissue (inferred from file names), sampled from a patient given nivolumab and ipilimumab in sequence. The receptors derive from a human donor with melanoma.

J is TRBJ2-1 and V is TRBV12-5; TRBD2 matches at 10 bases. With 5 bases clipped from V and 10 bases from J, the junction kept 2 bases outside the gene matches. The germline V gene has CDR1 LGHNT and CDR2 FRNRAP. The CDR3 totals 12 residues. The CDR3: CASGPGLAEQFF. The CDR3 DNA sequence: TGTGCTAGTGGTCCGGGACTAGCGGAGCAGTTCTTC.

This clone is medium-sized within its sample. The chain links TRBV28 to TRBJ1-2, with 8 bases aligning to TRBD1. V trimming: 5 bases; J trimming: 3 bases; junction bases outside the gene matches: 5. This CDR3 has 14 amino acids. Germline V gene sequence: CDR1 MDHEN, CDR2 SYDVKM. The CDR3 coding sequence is TGTGCCAGCAGTCCCTCGACAGGGGACTATGGCTACACCTTC. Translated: CASSPSTGDYGYTF.

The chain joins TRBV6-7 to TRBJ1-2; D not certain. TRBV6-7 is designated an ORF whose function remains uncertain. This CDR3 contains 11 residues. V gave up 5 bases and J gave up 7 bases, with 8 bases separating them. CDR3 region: CASSGSFGYTF. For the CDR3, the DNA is TGTGCCAGCAGTGGTTCTTTTGGCTACACCTTC.

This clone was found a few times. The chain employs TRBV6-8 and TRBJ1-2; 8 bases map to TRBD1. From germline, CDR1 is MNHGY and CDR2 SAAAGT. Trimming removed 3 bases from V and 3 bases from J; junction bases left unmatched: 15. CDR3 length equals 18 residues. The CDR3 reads CASSYLLITDREDYGYTF. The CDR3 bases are TGTGCCAGCAGTTATTTACTTATTACGGACAGGGAAGACTATGGCTACACCTTC.

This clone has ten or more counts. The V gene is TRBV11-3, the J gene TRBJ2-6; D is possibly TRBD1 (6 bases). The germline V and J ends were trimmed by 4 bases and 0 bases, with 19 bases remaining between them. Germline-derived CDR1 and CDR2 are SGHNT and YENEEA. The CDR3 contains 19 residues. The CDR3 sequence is CASSWDLTGGDSGANVLTF. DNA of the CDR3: TGTGCCAGCAGCTGGGATCTGACAGGTGGAGACTCTGGGGCCAACGTCCTGACTTTC. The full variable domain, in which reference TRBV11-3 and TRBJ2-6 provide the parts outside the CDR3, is EAGVVQSPRYKIIEKKQPVAFWCNPISGHNTLYWYLQNLGQGPELLIRYENEEAVDDSQLPKDRFSAERLKGVDSTLKIQPAELGDSAVYLCASSWDLTGGDSGANVLTFGAGSRLTVL.

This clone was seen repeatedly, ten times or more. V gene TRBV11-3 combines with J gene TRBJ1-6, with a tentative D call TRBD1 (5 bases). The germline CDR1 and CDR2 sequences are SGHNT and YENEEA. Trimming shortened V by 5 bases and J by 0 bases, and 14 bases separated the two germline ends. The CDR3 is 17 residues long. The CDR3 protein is CASSPTDTLSYNSPLHF. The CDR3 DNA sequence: TGTGCCAGCAGCCCTACGGACACGCTCTCCTATAATTCACCCCTCCACTTT.

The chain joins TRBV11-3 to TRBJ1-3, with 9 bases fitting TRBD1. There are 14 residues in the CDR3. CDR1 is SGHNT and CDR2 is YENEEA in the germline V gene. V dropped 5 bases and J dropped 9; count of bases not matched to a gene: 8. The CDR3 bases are TGTGCCAGCAGCGTACCGACAGGGGGTGGCACCATATATTTT. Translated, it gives CASSVPTGGGTIYF.

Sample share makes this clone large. The CDR3 reads CASTTRPGETQYF. The CDR3 region has the DNA TGTGCCAGCACCACCAGGCCAGGCGAGACCCAGTACTTC. This chain connects TRBV12-5 to TRBJ2-5; no clear D. The CDR3 has 13 amino acids. The germline V gene encodes CDR1 LGHNT and CDR2 FRNRAP.

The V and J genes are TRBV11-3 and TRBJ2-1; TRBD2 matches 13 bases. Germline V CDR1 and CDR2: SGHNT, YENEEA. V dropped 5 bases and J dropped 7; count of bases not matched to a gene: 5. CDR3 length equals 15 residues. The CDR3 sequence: CASSLLAGGPNEQFF. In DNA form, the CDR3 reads TGTGCCAGCAGCCTACTAGCGGGGGGGCCGAATGAGCAGTTCTTC.

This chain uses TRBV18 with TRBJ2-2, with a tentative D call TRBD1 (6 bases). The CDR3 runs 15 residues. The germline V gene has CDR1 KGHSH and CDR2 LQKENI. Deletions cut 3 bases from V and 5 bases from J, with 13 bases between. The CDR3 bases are TGTGCCAGCTCACCCTTACAGGGATTGACCGGGGAGCTGTTTTTT. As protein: CASSPLQGLTGELFF.

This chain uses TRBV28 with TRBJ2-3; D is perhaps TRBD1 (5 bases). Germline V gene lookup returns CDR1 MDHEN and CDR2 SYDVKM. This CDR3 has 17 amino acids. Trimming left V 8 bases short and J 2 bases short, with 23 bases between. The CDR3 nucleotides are TGTGCCAGCGGGGCGGTCCGCGGCAGGGTGATCACAGATACGCAGTATTTT. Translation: CASGAVRGRVITDTQYF.

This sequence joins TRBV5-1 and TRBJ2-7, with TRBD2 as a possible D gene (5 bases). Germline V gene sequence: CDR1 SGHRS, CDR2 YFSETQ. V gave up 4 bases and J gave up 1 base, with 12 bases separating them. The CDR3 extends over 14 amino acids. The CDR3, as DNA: TGCGCCAGCAGCCTGATAACGGGGTCCTACGAGCAGTACTTC. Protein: CASSLITGSYEQYF.

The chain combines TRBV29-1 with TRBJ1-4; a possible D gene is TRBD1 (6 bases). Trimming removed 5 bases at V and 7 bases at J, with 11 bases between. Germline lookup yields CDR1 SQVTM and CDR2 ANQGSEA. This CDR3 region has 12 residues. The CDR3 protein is CSVQGGGEKLFF. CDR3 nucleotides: TGCAGCGTTCAAGGGGGGGGTGAAAAACTGTTTTTT. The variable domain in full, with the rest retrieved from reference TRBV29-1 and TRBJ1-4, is SAVISQKPSRDICQRGTSLTIQCQVDSQVTMMFWYRQQPGQSLTLIATANQGSEATYESGFVIDKFPISRPNLTFSTLTVSNMSPEDSSIYLCSVQGGGEKLFFGSGTQLSVL.

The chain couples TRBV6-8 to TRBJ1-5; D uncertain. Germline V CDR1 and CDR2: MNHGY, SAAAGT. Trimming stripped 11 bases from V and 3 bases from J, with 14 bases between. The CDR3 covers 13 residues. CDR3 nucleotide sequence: TGTGCCGCCACCCGAGAGATCAATCAGCCCCAGCATTTT. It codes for CAATREINQPQHF.

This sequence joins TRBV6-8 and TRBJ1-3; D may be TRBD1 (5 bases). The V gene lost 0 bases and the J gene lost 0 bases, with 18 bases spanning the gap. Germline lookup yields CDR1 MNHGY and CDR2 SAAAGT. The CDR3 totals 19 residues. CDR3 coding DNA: TGTGCCAGCAGTTACTCGGTGGGACTCCCGGGAAGCTCTGGAAACACCATATATTTT. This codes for CASSYSVGLPGSSGNTIYF.

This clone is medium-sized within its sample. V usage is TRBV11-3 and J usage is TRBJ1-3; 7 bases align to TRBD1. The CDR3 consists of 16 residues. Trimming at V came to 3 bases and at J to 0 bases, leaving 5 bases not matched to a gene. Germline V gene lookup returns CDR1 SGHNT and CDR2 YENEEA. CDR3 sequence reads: CASSFGTVTSGNTIYF. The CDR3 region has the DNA TGTGCCAGCAGCTTCGGGACAGTGACCTCTGGAAACACCATATATTTT.

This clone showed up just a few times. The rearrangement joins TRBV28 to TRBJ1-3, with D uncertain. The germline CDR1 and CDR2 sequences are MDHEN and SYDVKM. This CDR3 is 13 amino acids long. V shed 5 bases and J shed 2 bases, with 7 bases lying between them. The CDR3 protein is CASSLEAGNTIYF. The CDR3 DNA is TGTGCCAGCAGTCTGGAGGCTGGAAACACCATATATTTT.